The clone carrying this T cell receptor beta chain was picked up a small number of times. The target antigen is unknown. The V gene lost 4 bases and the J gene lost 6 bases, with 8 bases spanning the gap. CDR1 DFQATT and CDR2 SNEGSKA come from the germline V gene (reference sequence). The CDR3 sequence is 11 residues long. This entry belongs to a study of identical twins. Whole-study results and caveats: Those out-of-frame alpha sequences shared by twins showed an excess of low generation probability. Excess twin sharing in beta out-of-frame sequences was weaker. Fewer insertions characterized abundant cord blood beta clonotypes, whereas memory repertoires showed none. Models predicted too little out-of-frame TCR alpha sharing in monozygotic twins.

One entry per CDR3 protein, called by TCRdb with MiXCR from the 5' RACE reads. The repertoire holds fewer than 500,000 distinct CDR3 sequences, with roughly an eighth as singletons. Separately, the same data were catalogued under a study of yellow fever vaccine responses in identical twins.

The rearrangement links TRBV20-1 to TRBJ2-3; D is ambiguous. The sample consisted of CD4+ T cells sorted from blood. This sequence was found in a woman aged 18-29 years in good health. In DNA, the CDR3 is TGCAGTGCTACCTTGGGGGATACGCAGTATTTT. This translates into CSATLGDTQYF.